The 7 T cell receptor beta chains below all came from one sample that was sequenced in a study of blood T cell repertoires in COVID-19. TCRdb keeps only in-frame clones here, not all; method: immunoSEQ multiplex PCR. The data hold more than 200,000 clones, with about 88% observed a single time. The sample taken for sequencing was peripheral blood. The receptor source for this set is a man aged 30 to 39 with active or convalescent COVID-19.

This clone has only one observation. This sequence joins TRBV4-1 and TRBJ2-3; 16 bases align to TRBD2. Per germline, CDR1 MGHRA and CDR2 YSYEKL. The CDR3 spans 20 residues. The junction had 11 bases not matched to a gene; V was cut back by 4 bases and J by 1 base. The CDR3 reads CASSRSGTSGGASGTDTQYF. The CDR3 coding sequence is TGCGCCAGCAGCCGCTCGGGGACTAGCGGGGGGGCCAGTGGCACAGATACGCAGTATTTT.

CDR3 region: CASSLALAWFGYTF. The CDR3 DNA reads as TGCGCCAGCAGCTTGGCCTTGGCATGGTTCGGCTACACCTTC. V gene TRBV5-1 combines with J gene TRBJ1-2; D uncertain. The CDR3 spans 14 residues. V was pared by 0 bases and J by 8 bases, with 14 bases between. Germline values: CDR1 SGHRS, CDR2 YFSETQ.

This sequence joins TRBV7-2 and TRBJ2-3, with D possibly matching TRBD1 (6 bases). V was pared by 6 bases and J by 4 bases, with 11 bases between. The CDR3 loop spans 13 amino acids. CDR1 and CDR2 from the germline V gene are SGHTA and FQGNSA. The CDR3 region is CASSKKGADTQYF. Here the CDR3 DNA reads TGTGCCAGCAGTAAAAAGGGGGCAGATACGCAGTATTTT.

The chain has TRBV3-1 (or the pseudogene TRBV3-2) and TRBJ1-4; D perhaps matches TRBD1 (6 bases). V was shortened by 0 bases and J by 3 bases, with 14 bases between the two germline ends. The V gene's germline CDR1 is LGHDT and CDR2 YNNKEL (reference sequence). The CDR3 contains 17 residues. CDR3 region: CASSQDFTTGPNEKLFF. The CDR3 DNA reads TGTGCCAGCAGCCAAGATTTTACGACAGGTCCTAATGAAAAACTGTTTTTT.

This clone occurred a few times. The chain has TRBV27 and TRBJ1-1; 8 bases are a match to TRBD1. The CDR3 spans 14 residues. The J segment lost 1 base and the V segment lost 2 bases, leaving 0 bases of the junction unmatched. Germline-derived CDR1 and CDR2 are MNHEY and SMNVEV (reference sequence). CDR3: CASSLTGGNTEAFF. The DNA of the CDR3 is TGTGCCAGCAGTTTAACAGGGGGGAACACTGAAGCTTTCTTT.

The chain carries TRBV7-2 and TRBJ1-2; no clear D gene. This CDR3 spans 14 amino acids. CDR1 and CDR2 (germline): SGHTA, FQGNSA. V lost 3 bases, J lost 8 bases, and 16 bases lay in between. CDR3 bases: TGTGCCAGCAGCTTTGGCGGAGTTGGAAGAGGCTACACCTTC. Amino acid sequence: CASSFGGVGRGYTF.

The DNA of the CDR3 is TGTGCCAGCAGCTTTGGGACAGGGTCAGATACGCAGTATTTT. This sequence encodes CASSFGTGSDTQYF. The chain couples TRBV7-9 to TRBJ2-3, with 9 bases matching TRBD1. V trimming: 3 bases; J trimming: 4 bases; junction bases outside the gene matches: 2. The CDR3 is 14 amino acids. CDR1 and CDR2 from the germline V gene are SEHNR and FQNEAQ (reference sequence).